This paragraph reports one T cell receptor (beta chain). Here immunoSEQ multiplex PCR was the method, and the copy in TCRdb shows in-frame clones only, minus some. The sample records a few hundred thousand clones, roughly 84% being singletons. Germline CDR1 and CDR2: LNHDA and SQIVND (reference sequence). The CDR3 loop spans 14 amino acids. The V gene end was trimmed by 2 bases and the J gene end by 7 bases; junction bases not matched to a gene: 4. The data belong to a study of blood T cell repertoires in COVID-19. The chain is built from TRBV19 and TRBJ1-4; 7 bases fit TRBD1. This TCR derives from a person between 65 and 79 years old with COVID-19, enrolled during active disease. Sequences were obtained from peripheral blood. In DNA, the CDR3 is TGTGCCAGTAGTATAACAGGGGATCTTGAAAAACTGTTTTTT. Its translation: CASSITGDLEKLFF.